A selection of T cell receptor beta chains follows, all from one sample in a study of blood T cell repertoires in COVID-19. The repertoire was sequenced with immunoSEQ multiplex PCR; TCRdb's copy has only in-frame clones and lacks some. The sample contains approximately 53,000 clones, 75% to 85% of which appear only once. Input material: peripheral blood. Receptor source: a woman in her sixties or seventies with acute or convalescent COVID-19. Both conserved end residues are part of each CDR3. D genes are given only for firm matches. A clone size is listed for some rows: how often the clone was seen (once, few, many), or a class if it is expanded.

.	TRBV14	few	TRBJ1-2	TGTGCCAGCAGCGCGGGACTTTGGGATGGCTACACCTTC	CASSAGLWDGYTF
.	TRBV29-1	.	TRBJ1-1	TGCAGCGCCGGCACGAGGAGTTCTATGAACACTGAAGCTTTCTTT	CSAGTRSSMNTEAFF
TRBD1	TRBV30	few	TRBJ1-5	TGTGCCTGGAATGGACAGGGTCGCAATCAGCCCCAGCATTTT	CAWNGQGRNQPQHF
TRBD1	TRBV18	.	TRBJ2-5	TGTGCCAGCTCAGAAGGACGATCCGGGACAGGGACAAGACAGTACTTC	CASSEGRSGTGTRQYF
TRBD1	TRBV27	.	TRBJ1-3	TGTGCCAGCAGTCCAGGGACAGGGAATGCTGGAAACACCATATATTTT	CASSPGTGNAGNTIYF
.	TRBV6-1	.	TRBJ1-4	TGTGCCAGCAGTGAAGCGCTTCGGGGTGAAAAACTGTTTTTT	CASSEALRGEKLFF
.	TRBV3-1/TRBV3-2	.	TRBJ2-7	TGTGCCAGCAGCCAACAACCAAGGGGGAACGAGCAGTACTTC	CASSQQPRGNEQYF
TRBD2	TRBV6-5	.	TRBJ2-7	TGTGCCAGCAGTCCCTGGGGGGGGGAGAAGAAGTACTTC	CASSPWGGEKKYF
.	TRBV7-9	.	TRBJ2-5	TGTGCCAGCAGCTTAGTCGGTGGGGGGGAGACCCAGTACTTC	CASSLVGGGETQYF
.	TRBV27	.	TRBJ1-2	TGTGCCAGCAGGTCCTCCCGTGACAGGCTTGGGAGCTACACCTTC	CASRSSRDRLGSYTF
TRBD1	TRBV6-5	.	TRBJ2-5	TGTGCCAGCGAGAAACAGGGGAAAGAGACCCAGTACTTC	CASEKQGKETQYF
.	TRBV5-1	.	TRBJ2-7	TGCGCCAGCAGCTTGGGCCCTAGCTCCTACGAGCAGTACTTC	CASSLGPSSYEQYF
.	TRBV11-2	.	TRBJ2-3	TGTGCCAGCAGGCGACTCGCAGCCCGCCTTGGCACAGATACGCAGTATTTT	CASRRLAARLGTDTQYF
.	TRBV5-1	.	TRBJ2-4	TGCGCCAGCAGCTTGGAAAGGGGGTTGAACATTCAGTACTTC	CASSLERGLNIQYF
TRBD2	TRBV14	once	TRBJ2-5	TGTGCCAGCAGCCCCCTAACTAGCGGGAGCGGAGAGACCCAGTACTTC	CASSPLTSGSGETQYF
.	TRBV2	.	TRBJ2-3	TGTGCCAGCACAGAAGAGGCCACAGATACGCAGTATTTT	CASTEEATDTQYF
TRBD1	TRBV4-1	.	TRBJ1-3	TGCGCCAGCAGCCAGGGGACAGGGGGAAGAAACACCATATATTTT	CASSQGTGGRNTIYF
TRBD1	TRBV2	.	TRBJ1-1	TGTGCCAGCTTAACAGGGGGAACTGAAGCTTTCTTT	CASLTGGTEAFF
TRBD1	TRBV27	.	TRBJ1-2	TGTGCCAGCAGTAGGACAGGGTCGAATAAAGCTAACTATGGCTACACCTTC	CASSRTGSNKANYGYTF
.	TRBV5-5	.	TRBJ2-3	TGTGCCAGCAGGACGACTGAGCTCTTTAGCACAGATACGCAGTATTTT	CASRTTELFSTDTQYF
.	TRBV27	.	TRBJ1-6	TGTGCCAGCAGGCAGGGTGGCAATTCACCCCTCCACTTT	CASRQGGNSPLHF
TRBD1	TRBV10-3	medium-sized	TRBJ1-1	TGTGCCATCAGAGTAGGACAGGAACTAAACACTGAAGCTTTCTTT	CAIRVGQELNTEAFF
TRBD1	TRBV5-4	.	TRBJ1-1	TGTGCCAGCACCACAGGGGGGTTTGGAACTGAAGCTTTCTTT	CASTTGGFGTEAFF
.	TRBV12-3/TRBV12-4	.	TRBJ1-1	TGTGCCAGCAGTCTAAACCAGAACACTGAAGCTTTCTTT	CASSLNQNTEAFF
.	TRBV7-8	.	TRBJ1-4	TGTGCCAGCAGCTTAGGTACAGCCAGTAATGAAAAACTGTTTTTT	CASSLGTASNEKLFF
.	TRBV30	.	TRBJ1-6	TGTGCCTGGAGTGTACCTCAGATATATAATTCACCCCTCCACTTT	CAWSVPQIYNSPLHF
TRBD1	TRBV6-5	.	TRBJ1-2	TGTGCCAGCAGGGCAACGGGACAGCATAACTATGGCTACACCTTC	CASRATGQHNYGYTF
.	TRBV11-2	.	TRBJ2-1	TGTGCCAGCAGCTTAGAGTTACAGTTCTTC	CASSLELQFF
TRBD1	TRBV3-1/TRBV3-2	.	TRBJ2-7	TGTGCCAGCAGCCAAGTCCCGACAGGGGGGCCCTACGAGCAGTACTTC	CASSQVPTGGPYEQYF
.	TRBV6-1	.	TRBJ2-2	TGTGCCAGCAGTGAAAGGGGTGTGAGGAGGAACACCGGGGAGCTGTTTTTT	CASSERGVRRNTGELFF
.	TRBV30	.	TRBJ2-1	TGTGCCTGGAGTGGAATTAGCGGAGTCTCCTACAATGAGCAGTTCTTC	CAWSGISGVSYNEQFF
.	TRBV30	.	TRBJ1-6	TGTGCCTGGAGTGGGGAGGTGATCACTTCACCCCTCCACTTT	CAWSGEVITSPLHF
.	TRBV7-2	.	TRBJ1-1	TGTGCCAGCAGCTTAGCGACGGGGAACACTGAAGCTTTCTTT	CASSLATGNTEAFF
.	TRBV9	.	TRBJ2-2	TGTGCCAGCACCATAGGTCGGGAATCCGGGGAGCTGTTTTTT	CASTIGRESGELFF
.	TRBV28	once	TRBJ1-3	TGTGCCAGCAGTTACGCGGGATCCTCTGGAAACACCATATATTTT	CASSYAGSSGNTIYF
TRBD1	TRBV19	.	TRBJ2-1	TGTGCCAGTAGTGGTAAAAGGACAGGGGAAAGCTATGAGCAGTTCTTC	CASSGKRTGESYEQFF
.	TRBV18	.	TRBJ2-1	TGTGCCAGCTCACCCCAGGCTCCGGTGCCCTCTTCCTACAATGAGCAGTTCTTC	CASSPQAPVPSSYNEQFF
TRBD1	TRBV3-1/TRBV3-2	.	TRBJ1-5	TGTGCCAGCAGCCATTCCACAGGGGAAAATCAGCCCCAGCATTTT	CASSHSTGENQPQHF
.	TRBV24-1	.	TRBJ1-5	TGTGCCACCAGTGATTTGCCCAGGGGAAGCAATCAGCCCCAGCATTTT	CATSDLPRGSNQPQHF
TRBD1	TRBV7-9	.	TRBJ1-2	TGTGCCAGCAGCTCCCGGGACAGGAATAACTATGGCTACACCTTC	CASSSRDRNNYGYTF
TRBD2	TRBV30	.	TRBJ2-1	TGTGCCTGGATCTCGCCGGGACTAGCATACAATGAGCAGTTCTTC	CAWISPGLAYNEQFF
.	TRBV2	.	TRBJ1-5	TGTGCCAGCGCCCAGGGCAGCAATCAGCCCCAGCATTTT	CASAQGSNQPQHF
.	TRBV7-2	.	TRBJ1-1	TGTGCCAGCAGCCCCCCCGGGGGTACCTTAAACACTGAAGCTTTCTTT	CASSPPGGTLNTEAFF
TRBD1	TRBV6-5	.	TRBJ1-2	TGTGCCAGCAGTTACGAGGGGGCGTATGGCTACACCTTC	CASSYEGAYGYTF
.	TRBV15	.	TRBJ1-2	TGTGCCACCAGCAGACCCAGGGTACCCTATGGCTACACCTTC	CATSRPRVPYGYTF
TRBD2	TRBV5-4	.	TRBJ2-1	TGTGCCAGCAGCGTACAACTAGCGGGACGCAATGAGCAGTTCTTC	CASSVQLAGRNEQFF
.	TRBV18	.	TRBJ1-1	TGTGCCAGCTCAGGTACAGGGTCGAACACTGAAGCTTTCTTT	CASSGTGSNTEAFF
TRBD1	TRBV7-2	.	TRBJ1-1	TGTGCCAGCAGCTTAGGCCCACAGGGGCGGACTGAAGCTTTCTTT	CASSLGPQGRTEAFF
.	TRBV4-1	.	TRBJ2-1	TGCGCCAGCAGCCAAGATCTTGGTAGCGGAAACTACAATGAGCAGTTCTTC	CASSQDLGSGNYNEQFF
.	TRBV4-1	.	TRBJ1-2	TGCGCCAGCAGCCAACCCGGACAGTCCAACTATGGCTACACCTTC	CASSQPGQSNYGYTF
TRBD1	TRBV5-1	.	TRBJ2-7	TGCGCCAGCAGCCTGATCGGGACAGGGTTATACGAGCAGTACTTC	CASSLIGTGLYEQYF
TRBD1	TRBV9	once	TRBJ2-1	TGTGCCAGCAGCCCGGGACAGGGGGCCGGTGAGCAGTTCTTC	CASSPGQGAGEQFF
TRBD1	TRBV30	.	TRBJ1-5	TGTGCCTGGAGCGGGACAGTCAATCAGCCCCAGCATTTT	CAWSGTVNQPQHF